This T cell receptor beta chain was identified during a study of response to subunit inactivated influenza vaccine. Trimming removed 0 bases from V and 4 bases from J; junction bases left unmatched: 7. Germline loops: CDR1 SGHTA, CDR2 FQGTGA. The CDR3 loop spans 17 amino acids. Study-level points and caveats: Authors suggested each seasonal flu vaccination may recruit only limited numbers of new T cells.

TCRdb called the RT-PCR reads again in MiXCR, with one record for every CDR3 protein. The repertoire has a few hundred thousand distinct CDR3 sequences, 11% of them found once; the top ten carry about 10%. This clonotype was picked up a small number of times. Its target is unknown. The sample was also linked to a second study, of T cells expressing NK-cell markers. That report adds: A 5'RACE template switching approach incorporating UMIs was used to make TCR beta cDNA. In several experiments, sorting was restricted to alpha-beta TCR T cells by an anti-gamma-delta TCR antibody. About 1.0-7.0% of CD8+ T cells in more than five donors belonged to dominant NKG2C+ clonotypes.

Sequenced here: PBMCs from blood, sampled on the day of vaccination. The TCR originated in a man aged 45-65 years who received an inactivated influenza vaccine. This chain connects TRBV7-3 to TRBJ2-3, with 10 positions matching TRBD2. The CDR3 loop reads CASSLTPKRGGADTQYF. The CDR3 DNA is TGTGCCAGCAGCTTAACCCCCAAGCGGGGGGGCGCAGATACGCAGTATTTT. Together with reference TRBV7-3 and TRBJ2-3, the CDR3 gives the full variable domain: GAGVSQTPSNKVTEKGKYVELRCDPISGHTALYWYRQSLGQGPEFLIYFQGTGAADDSGLPNDRFFAVRPEGSVSTLKIQRTERGDSAVYLCASSLTPKRGGADTQYFGPGTRLTVL.